The rows below give T cell receptor beta chains drawn from one sample of a study of control samples from healthy donors and cancer patients. Assay used: immunoSEQ multiplex PCR; TCRdb lists only in-frame clones, some missing. The sample lists under 200,000 clones, approximately 94% occurring once. Sequences were obtained from blood. The receptors derive from a woman aged 40 to 50 in good health. CDR3s include the opening cysteine and the closing phenylalanine or tryptophan. Each record gives: clone size, D gene, V gene, J gene, CDR3 DNA, CDR3 protein. The D gene is left open where the match is weak. Rows may omit the clone size; those that give it use once, few, many or a size class.

clone_size: -; d_call: TRBD2; v_call: TRBV4-1; j_call: TRBJ2-2; cdr3_nt: TGCGCCAGCAGCCAAGATGGCCTAGCGGGGGGGCCAGACACCGGGGAGCTGTTTTTT; cdr3_aa: CASSQDGLAGGPDTGELFF
clone_size: once; d_call: TRBD2; v_call: TRBV7-7; j_call: TRBJ2-5; cdr3_nt: TGTGCCAGCAGCTTTGGACTAGCGGGGGGTAGGCAAGAGACCCAGTACTTC; cdr3_aa: CASSFGLAGGRQETQYF
clone_size: -; d_call: -; v_call: TRBV6-6; j_call: TRBJ1-2; cdr3_nt: TGTGCCAGCAGAGTTTTGGAGGGTGAGCGCTACACCTTC; cdr3_aa: CASRVLEGERYTF
clone_size: -; d_call: -; v_call: TRBV6-2/TRBV6-3; j_call: TRBJ2-1; cdr3_nt: TGTGCCAGCAGTTACTTGAGGGGCTCTGAGCAGTTCTTC; cdr3_aa: CASSYLRGSEQFF
clone_size: -; d_call: TRBD1; v_call: TRBV6-6; j_call: TRBJ1-6; cdr3_nt: TGTGCCAGCAGTCCGGGGACAGGGGGCACCTATAATTCACCCCTCCACTTT; cdr3_aa: CASSPGTGGTYNSPLHF
clone_size: -; d_call: TRBD1; v_call: TRBV7-2; j_call: TRBJ2-2; cdr3_nt: TGTGCCAGCAGCATCAAACAGGGGGAAGGGGAGCTGTTTTTT; cdr3_aa: CASSIKQGEGELFF
clone_size: once; d_call: -; v_call: TRBV9; j_call: TRBJ2-2; cdr3_nt: TGTGCCAGCAGCCCCTTCGGCAGGTCTCTAGGGGAGCTGTTTTTT; cdr3_aa: CASSPFGRSLGELFF
clone_size: -; d_call: TRBD1; v_call: TRBV9; j_call: TRBJ1-3; cdr3_nt: TGTGCCAGCAGCGTAACAGGGGGCCCCTCTGGAAACACCATATATTTT; cdr3_aa: CASSVTGGPSGNTIYF
clone_size: -; d_call: -; v_call: TRBV11-2; j_call: TRBJ2-5; cdr3_nt: TGTGCCAGCAGCTTGGGAGGCGGGATAGTACCGACCCAAGAGACCCAGTACTTC; cdr3_aa: CASSLGGGIVPTQETQYF
clone_size: -; d_call: TRBD1; v_call: TRBV10-3; j_call: TRBJ1-1; cdr3_nt: TGTGCCATCAGTGATCGATCAGGGGGCGAGGTCACTGAAGCTTTCTTT; cdr3_aa: CAISDRSGGEVTEAFF
clone_size: -; d_call: -; v_call: TRBV7-2; j_call: TRBJ2-5; cdr3_nt: TGTGCCAGCAGCTTCATTTCGAATGGGGCAGAGACCCAGTACTTC; cdr3_aa: CASSFISNGAETQYF
clone_size: -; d_call: TRBD1; v_call: TRBV19; j_call: TRBJ1-2; cdr3_nt: TGTGCCAGTAGTATCGACCGGGACAGAGTTAACTATGGCTACACCTTC; cdr3_aa: CASSIDRDRVNYGYTF
clone_size: -; d_call: -; v_call: TRBV7-2; j_call: TRBJ2-1; cdr3_nt: TGTGCCAGCAGCTTAGACAGGGTGGTCTACAATGAGCAGTTCTTC; cdr3_aa: CASSLDRVVYNEQFF
clone_size: -; d_call: TRBD2; v_call: TRBV19; j_call: TRBJ2-7; cdr3_nt: TGTGCCAGTAGTATATCGTGGACTAGCAGCTACGAGCAGTACTTC; cdr3_aa: CASSISWTSSYEQYF
clone_size: -; d_call: -; v_call: TRBV19; j_call: TRBJ1-3; cdr3_nt: TGTGCCAGTAAGTCGTTTGGGAGCTCTGGAAACACCATATATTTT; cdr3_aa: CASKSFGSSGNTIYF
clone_size: -; d_call: TRBD1; v_call: TRBV18; j_call: TRBJ1-2; cdr3_nt: TGTGCCAGCTCATTTATACCGGGACAGTACTATGGCTACACCTTC; cdr3_aa: CASSFIPGQYYGYTF
clone_size: -; d_call: -; v_call: TRBV6-5; j_call: TRBJ1-2; cdr3_nt: TGTGCCAGCAGTTACTCAACCGCCCCGGATGGCTACACCTTC; cdr3_aa: CASSYSTAPDGYTF
clone_size: -; d_call: TRBD1; v_call: TRBV4-1; j_call: TRBJ1-5; cdr3_nt: TGCGCCAGCAGCCAAGAGGGACAGAGTGATCAGCCCCAGCATTTT; cdr3_aa: CASSQEGQSDQPQHF
clone_size: -; d_call: TRBD1; v_call: TRBV6-5; j_call: TRBJ2-7; cdr3_nt: TGTGCCAGCGGGACAGGGTTCTCCTACGAGCAGTACTTC; cdr3_aa: CASGTGFSYEQYF
clone_size: -; d_call: -; v_call: TRBV4-1; j_call: TRBJ1-2; cdr3_nt: TGCGCCAGCAGCCGCGGGACGGGTGGGTTTGGCTACACCTTC; cdr3_aa: CASSRGTGGFGYTF
clone_size: -; d_call: -; v_call: TRBV19; j_call: TRBJ1-5; cdr3_nt: TGTGCCAGTAGTATACCATGGACAGTCTATCTAAGTGGCAATCAGCCCCAGCATTTT; cdr3_aa: CASSIPWTVYLSGNQPQHF
clone_size: -; d_call: TRBD2; v_call: TRBV12-5; j_call: TRBJ2-1; cdr3_nt: TGTGCTAGTGGCAGAGGACTAGCGGGAAGCGATGAGCAGTTCTTC; cdr3_aa: CASGRGLAGSDEQFF
clone_size: -; d_call: -; v_call: TRBV9; j_call: TRBJ2-7; cdr3_nt: TGTGCCAGCAGCGTAGCGGGGGCCGCCTACGAGCAGTACTTC; cdr3_aa: CASSVAGAAYEQYF
clone_size: -; d_call: -; v_call: TRBV9; j_call: TRBJ1-3; cdr3_nt: TGTGCCAGCAGCGAAATACCGGGAGCCTCTGGAAACACCATATATTTT; cdr3_aa: CASSEIPGASGNTIYF
clone_size: -; d_call: TRBD2; v_call: TRBV13; j_call: TRBJ2-1; cdr3_nt: TGTGCCAGCAGCTTAGGTCGTAGCGGGAGGGCCTCGAATGAGCAGTTCTTC; cdr3_aa: CASSLGRSGRASNEQFF
clone_size: -; d_call: -; v_call: TRBV7-8; j_call: TRBJ2-5; cdr3_nt: TGTGCCAGCAGCTTATTCGCAGAGACCCAGTACTTC; cdr3_aa: CASSLFAETQYF
clone_size: -; d_call: -; v_call: TRBV27; j_call: TRBJ1-5; cdr3_nt: TGTGCCAGCAACCCGGGGCAAGGCAATCAGCCCCAGCATTTT; cdr3_aa: CASNPGQGNQPQHF
clone_size: -; d_call: -; v_call: TRBV18; j_call: TRBJ1-5; cdr3_nt: TGTGCCAGCTCACCCCCATTAGGACAGAGCCGCAATCAGCCCCAGCATTTT; cdr3_aa: CASSPPLGQSRNQPQHF
clone_size: -; d_call: -; v_call: TRBV18; j_call: TRBJ1-1; cdr3_nt: TGTGCCAGCTCCGCGGGGCGACCGCTAGCTTTCTTT; cdr3_aa: CASSAGRPLAFF
clone_size: -; d_call: -; v_call: TRBV3-1/TRBV3-2; j_call: TRBJ2-2; cdr3_nt: TGTGCCAGCAGCCAAGATTTCGGACTCCCAACCGGGGAGCTGTTTTTT; cdr3_aa: CASSQDFGLPTGELFF
clone_size: -; d_call: -; v_call: TRBV6-1; j_call: TRBJ1-2; cdr3_nt: TGTGCCAGCAGTGAAGTGGCAGTGCCTAGTGGCTACACCTTC; cdr3_aa: CASSEVAVPSGYTF
clone_size: -; d_call: -; v_call: TRBV7-2; j_call: TRBJ1-2; cdr3_nt: TGTGCCAGCGCGTCGGGGGGAGTCTATGGCTACACCTTC; cdr3_aa: CASASGGVYGYTF
clone_size: -; d_call: TRBD2; v_call: TRBV29-1; j_call: TRBJ2-7; cdr3_nt: TGCAGCGTTGAAGATGTCCTAGCGGGGAGCTCCTACGAGCAGTACTTC; cdr3_aa: CSVEDVLAGSSYEQYF
clone_size: once; d_call: TRBD1; v_call: TRBV11-2; j_call: TRBJ2-7; cdr3_nt: TGTGCCAGCAGCGAGGGACAGGGGGCCCACGAGCAGTACTTC; cdr3_aa: CASSEGQGAHEQYF
clone_size: -; d_call: TRBD1; v_call: TRBV7-6; j_call: TRBJ1-1; cdr3_nt: TGTGCCAGCAGCTCCTTACAGGGGTGGAACACTGAAGCTTTCTTT; cdr3_aa: CASSSLQGWNTEAFF
clone_size: -; d_call: -; v_call: TRBV27; j_call: TRBJ2-6; cdr3_nt: TGTGCCAGCAGGTACAGGGGGGGCGGCTCTGGGGCCAACGTCCTGACTTTC; cdr3_aa: CASRYRGGGSGANVLTF
clone_size: -; d_call: TRBD1; v_call: TRBV25-1; j_call: TRBJ2-1; cdr3_nt: TGTGCCAGCAGTGAATATCAGGGGGCCCGGAATGAGCAGTTCTTC; cdr3_aa: CASSEYQGARNEQFF
clone_size: few; d_call: -; v_call: TRBV4-1; j_call: TRBJ1-5; cdr3_nt: TGCGCCAGCAGCCTAAGGGGGGAACAGCCCCAGCATTTT; cdr3_aa: CASSLRGEQPQHF
clone_size: -; d_call: TRBD1; v_call: TRBV19; j_call: TRBJ1-2; cdr3_nt: TGTGCCAGTAGGGTAAACAGGGGTCGGAGTGGCTACACCTTC; cdr3_aa: CASRVNRGRSGYTF
clone_size: -; d_call: -; v_call: TRBV5-1; j_call: TRBJ2-1; cdr3_nt: TGCGCCAGCAACACGGAGGGACAACTAAATGAGCAGTTCTTC; cdr3_aa: CASNTEGQLNEQFF
clone_size: -; d_call: -; v_call: TRBV7-9; j_call: TRBJ1-1; cdr3_nt: TGTGCCAGCAGCCCCCTCGGAGCAGGGACTGCTGAAGCTTTCTTT; cdr3_aa: CASSPLGAGTAEAFF
clone_size: -; d_call: TRBD2; v_call: TRBV5-6; j_call: TRBJ2-5; cdr3_nt: TGTGCCAGCAGCTTGGCGGGAGGGAGGCAAGAGACCCAGTACTTC; cdr3_aa: CASSLAGGRQETQYF
clone_size: -; d_call: -; v_call: TRBV4-3; j_call: TRBJ2-3; cdr3_nt: TGCGCCAGCAGCCAAGATAGAGTTCAGGACGATACGCAGTATTTT; cdr3_aa: CASSQDRVQDDTQYF
clone_size: -; d_call: TRBD2; v_call: TRBV10-3; j_call: TRBJ2-1; cdr3_nt: TGTGCCATCAGTGAGTCAGCGGGAGGGTTTTACAATGAGCAGTTCTTC; cdr3_aa: CAISESAGGFYNEQFF
clone_size: once; d_call: -; v_call: TRBV6-2/TRBV6-3; j_call: TRBJ1-1; cdr3_nt: TGTGCCAGCAGTTACTCGAATCTGGGAACTGAAGCTTTCTTT; cdr3_aa: CASSYSNLGTEAFF
clone_size: -; d_call: -; v_call: TRBV28; j_call: TRBJ2-2; cdr3_nt: TGTGCCAGCAGCCGGAGGGCCGGGATAGGGGTCGGGGAGCTGTTTTTT; cdr3_aa: CASSRRAGIGVGELFF
clone_size: -; d_call: -; v_call: TRBV18; j_call: TRBJ2-7; cdr3_nt: TGTGCCAGCTCACCTTCCCGGGACGACTACGAGCAGTACTTC; cdr3_aa: CASSPSRDDYEQYF
clone_size: once; d_call: TRBD1; v_call: TRBV7-3; j_call: TRBJ2-4; cdr3_nt: TGTGCCAGCAGCCCGACAGGGGCCGTAGCCAAAAACATTCAGTACTTC; cdr3_aa: CASSPTGAVAKNIQYF
clone_size: -; d_call: TRBD1; v_call: TRBV6-6; j_call: TRBJ1-4; cdr3_nt: TGTGCCAGCAGTTACCGCTACCAGGACAGGGTGATTTTT; cdr3_aa: CASSYRYQDRVIF
clone_size: -; d_call: -; v_call: TRBV10-3; j_call: TRBJ1-2; cdr3_nt: TGTGCCATCAGCCTGGACCAAGGCTATGGCTACACCTTC; cdr3_aa: CAISLDQGYGYTF
clone_size: -; d_call: TRBD1; v_call: TRBV11-2; j_call: TRBJ2-5; cdr3_nt: TGTGCCAGCAGCTACGGGACAGCGGAGGCCCAGTACTTC; cdr3_aa: CASSYGTAEAQYF
clone_size: -; d_call: -; v_call: TRBV12-3/TRBV12-4; j_call: TRBJ2-7; cdr3_nt: TGTGCCAGCCACTTGGGGGCGGGGTACGAGCAGTACTTC; cdr3_aa: CASHLGAGYEQYF
clone_size: -; d_call: -; v_call: TRBV11-3; j_call: TRBJ2-7; cdr3_nt: TGTGCCAGCAGCCCAGGGCCAGACTACGAGCAGTACTTC; cdr3_aa: CASSPGPDYEQYF
clone_size: once; d_call: TRBD1; v_call: TRBV6-5; j_call: TRBJ1-5; cdr3_nt: TGTGCCAGCAGTCAGACAGGGGGCGAGCAGCCCCAGCATTTT; cdr3_aa: CASSQTGGEQPQHF
clone_size: -; d_call: -; v_call: TRBV4-1; j_call: TRBJ1-5; cdr3_nt: TGCGCCAGCAGCCAAGAATACACAGTCAATCAGCCCCAGCATTTT; cdr3_aa: CASSQEYTVNQPQHF
clone_size: -; d_call: TRBD1; v_call: TRBV5-5; j_call: TRBJ1-5; cdr3_nt: TGTGCCAGCAGCTTGGACCCGGGACAGGGGGCGATTGGGCCCCAGCATTTT; cdr3_aa: CASSLDPGQGAIGPQHF
clone_size: -; d_call: -; v_call: TRBV30; j_call: TRBJ1-1; cdr3_nt: TGTGCCTGGAGTTCAATAGGAGGAGCTGAAGCTTTCTTT; cdr3_aa: CAWSSIGGAEAFF
clone_size: -; d_call: TRBD1; v_call: TRBV19; j_call: TRBJ1-4; cdr3_nt: TGTGCCAGTAGCCAAACAGGGGTGGCGGCAACTAATGAAAAACTGTTTTTT; cdr3_aa: CASSQTGVAATNEKLFF
clone_size: -; d_call: -; v_call: TRBV10-3; j_call: TRBJ2-7; cdr3_nt: TGTGCCATCAGCGGCTTAACAGGGATCTCCTACGAGCAGTACTTC; cdr3_aa: CAISGLTGISYEQYF